The sample holds many counts of the clone carrying this T cell receptor (beta chain). Antigen unknown. Each patient came to thyroid surgery without any prior treatment (of any kind). The CDR3 consists of 17 residues. The trim removed 4 bases at V and 5 bases at J, leaving 11 bases unmatched. Germline values: CDR1 SGHRS, CDR2 YFSETQ. The entry originates in a study of metastatic and nonmetastatic thyroid tumors. Overall study: Repertoires from blood and tumor or nodule tissue of malignant and benign thyroid patients were compared. Study observations and caveats: Malignant tumors reportedly showed significantly higher TCR beta diversity than benign nodules in both blood and tumor.

In the original workflow: In papillary thyroid cancer, a distant-metastasis classifier was built using CDR3 differences across clinicopathological groups. TCRdb redid the clone calls on the PCR reads using MiXCR. These V and J calls are TCRdb output, not the study's own analysis. This sample has under 40,000 clones, with about a sixth found just once. The sequencing sample was made of blood. This chain joins TRBV5-1 and TRBJ2-1, with 11 positions matching TRBD2. This receptor was identified in a female donor with papillary thyroid cancer or a benign thyroid nodule (not recorded which). Some clones in this sample may be carry-over from other donors' samples. CDR3 in DNA: TGCGCCAGCAGCCAGAGACTAGCGGGACTGTCGGACAATGAGCAGTTCTTC. Its translation: CASSQRLAGLSDNEQFF.